This passage covers 29 T cell receptor beta chains from one sample sequenced in a study of neurological immune-mediated disorders (dated by TCRdb to between 2018 and 2020). The protocol used for the library was 5' RACE. TCRdb lists the instrument as Illumina HiSeq 2500. The public sequencing data were trimmed at Q25 with fastp and processed into clonotypes with MiXCR by TCRdb, which kept only in-frame beta chains. When rows share a CDR3 protein, they turn into one entry using the most common DNA and genes. For this sample there are about 22,000 distinct CDR3 sequences; around 15% appear just once. The ten largest clones capture 7% to 9% of the sample. Sequencing used CD8+ T cells from blood. The receptors shown here come from a woman under 30 with multiple sclerosis.

This clonotype was counted many times. V and J are TRBV4-1 and TRBJ2-3; no reliable D call. The CDR3 has 15 amino acids. Germline CDR1 reads MGHRA; CDR2 reads YSYEKL. V was shortened by 1 base and J by 2 bases, with 10 bases between the two germline ends. The CDR3 coding sequence is TGCGCCAGCAGCCAAGGGACGGTTCTCACAGATACGCAGTATTTT. Protein product: CASSQGTVLTDTQYF.

This clonotype was observed many times. The rearrangement links TRBV20-1 to TRBJ1-1, with D tentatively TRBD1 (5 bases). The CDR3 sequence is 13 residues long. Trimming removed 3 bases at V and 4 bases at J, with 12 bases between. Germline V gene data show CDR1 as DFQATT and CDR2 as SNEGSKA (reference sequence). CDR3 region: CSASGRGITEAFF. In DNA, the CDR3 is TGCAGTGCTAGTGGCCGGGGCATCACTGAAGCTTTCTTT.

There are many counts of this clonotype. The rearrangement joins TRBV20-1 to TRBJ1-1; no definite D call. CDR3 length: 14 amino acids. Looked up from germline, CDR1 is DFQATT and CDR2 is SNEGSKA (reference sequence). Between the trimmed V and J ends, which lost 3 bases and 0 bases, there was a span of 11 bases. DNA of the CDR3: TGCAGTGCTAGCGGCCCGGATCTGAACACTGAAGCTTTCTTT. This encodes CSASGPDLNTEAFF.

Many counts were recorded for this clonotype. The chain employs TRBV27 and TRBJ2-1, with 10 bases matching TRBD2. Germline V lookup: CDR1 MNHEY, CDR2 SMNVEV (reference sequence). Trimming cost V 2 bases and J 4 bases; bases outside gene matches: 2. The CDR3 length is 15 residues. CDR3 region: CASSLTSGVYNEQFF. In DNA, the CDR3 is TGTGCCAGCAGTTTAACTAGCGGGGTTTACAATGAGCAGTTCTTC.

This clonotype was counted once. This chain uses TRBV7-2 with TRBJ2-1; 13 bases align to TRBD2. This CDR3 is 16 amino acids long. The germline V gene has CDR1 SGHTA and CDR2 FQGNSA. With V trimmed by 5 bases and J by 2 bases, 3 bases remained unmatched. The CDR3 nucleotides read TGTGCCAGCAGCACCGGGACTAGCGGGACCTACAATGAGCAGTTCTTC. Amino acid sequence: CASSTGTSGTYNEQFF.

This clonotype is judged medium-sized. V gene TRBV12-3 or TRBV12-4 combines with J gene TRBJ1-3; maybe TRBD1 (6 bases). The CDR3 is made up of 18 amino acids. V was clipped by 5 bases and J by 3 bases, with 23 bases between them. This CDR3 is CASSQSSSGVPDGNTIYF. Written as DNA, the CDR3 is TGTGCCAGCAGTCAAAGCTCCTCAGGGGTCCCCGATGGAAACACCATATATTTT.

This clonotype qualifies as medium-sized. The chain recombines TRBV10-3 with TRBJ1-2; tentative D call: TRBD1 (5 bases). The CDR3 sequence is 11 residues long. Trimming left V 7 bases short and J 8 bases short, with 11 bases between. CDR1 and CDR2 from the germline V gene are ENHRY and SYGVKD. The CDR3 is CAIMGQAGYTF. For the CDR3, the DNA is TGTGCCATCATGGGGCAGGCGGGCTACACCTTC.

This clonotype came up many times. This rearrangement joins TRBV7-9 to TRBJ1-5; D gene unclear. Trimming stripped 5 bases from V and 7 bases from J, with 9 bases between. Germline V CDR1 and CDR2: SEHNR, FQNEAQ (reference sequence). The CDR3 loop spans 12 amino acids. The CDR3 DNA reads as TGTGCCAGCAGCGCGGGAGGCCAGCCCCAGCATTTT. It translates to CASSAGGQPQHF.

This clonotype was observed at least ten times. This chain uses TRBV28 with TRBJ1-2; 7 bases line up with TRBD1. The V and J ends lost 4 bases and 1 base, in that order; junction bases with no gene match: 15. Germline V gene data show CDR1 as MDHEN and CDR2 as SYDVKM. The CDR3 totals 18 residues. CDR3 region: CASSSPEGQNQINYGYTF. The CDR3 DNA reads TGTGCCAGCAGTTCCCCCGAGGGACAGAACCAAATTAACTATGGCTACACCTTC.

This clonotype was picked up many times. V and J are TRBV7-6 and TRBJ1-3, with TRBD1 as a possible D gene (5 bases). Germline CDR1 reads SGHVS; CDR2 reads FNYEAQ. The CDR3 extends over 15 amino acids. V was pared by 1 base and J by 4 bases, with 11 bases between. CDR3 nucleotides: TGTGCCAGCAGCTTAGAGACAGCAAAGGGAAACACCATATATTTT. Translating gives CASSLETAKGNTIYF.

This clonotype was found a few times. This chain links TRBV7-8 with TRBJ2-6; D ambiguous. Germline V CDR1 and CDR2: SGHVS, FQNEAQ. Trimming removed 2 bases at V and 2 bases at J, with 10 bases between. The CDR3 is made up of 16 amino acids. The CDR3 reads CASSLIGQAGANVLTF. DNA of the CDR3: TGTGCCAGCAGCTTAATTGGTCAGGCTGGGGCCAACGTCCTGACTTTC.

This clonotype was counted ten times or more. The gene calls are TRBV7-6 and TRBJ2-1, with TRBD2 matching 8 bases. The CDR3 is 15 residues long. Looked up from germline, CDR1 is SGHVS and CDR2 is FNYEAQ. V shed 4 bases, J shed 6 bases, and the junction held 8 bases outside the gene matches. The DNA for the CDR3 is TGTGCCAGCAGCTACAGCGGGGGACGAATCAATGAGCAGTTCTTC. It codes for CASSYSGGRINEQFF.

This clonotype has a count of ten or more. The genes are TRBV5-1 and TRBJ2-5; D is undetermined. CDR1 and CDR2 from the germline V gene are SGHRS and YFSETQ. V was clipped by 4 bases and J by 1 base, with 26 bases between them. This CDR3 has 19 amino acids. CDR3 sequence (DNA): TGCGCCAGCAGCGAAACTTACCTCGAACTTCAAGGTCCCCAAGAGACCCAGTACTTC. Protein: CASSETYLELQGPQETQYF.

This clonotype has a count of ten or more. This sequence joins TRBV3-1 and TRBJ1-6, with D perhaps matching TRBD1 (6 bases). Trimming pared 0 bases from V and 5 bases from J, leaving 14 bases between. CDR1 LGHDT and CDR2 YNNKEL come from the germline V gene (reference sequence). The CDR3 has 17 amino acids. The DNA of the CDR3 is TGTGCCAGCAGCCAAGACGTCCCGGGGGCGCATAATTCACCCCTCCACTTT. Translation: CASSQDVPGAHNSPLHF. Looking up the rest from reference TRBV3-1 and TRBJ1-6 gives the full variable domain: DTAVSQTPKYLVTQMGNDKSIKCEQNLGHDTMYWYKQDSKKFLKIMFSYNNKELIINETVPNRFSPKSPDKAHLNLHINSLELGDSAVYFCASSQDVPGAHNSPLHFGNGTRLTVT.

This clonotype has ten or more counts. Here the CDR3 reads CSAREIGNTEAFF. CDR3 in DNA: TGCAGTGCTAGAGAGATAGGGAACACTGAAGCTTTCTTT. The chain carries TRBV20-1 and TRBJ1-1; D gene ambiguous. The CDR3 runs to 13 residues. Germline CDR1 and CDR2: DFQATT and SNEGSKA (reference sequence). The ends were cut back, 0 bases at V and 1 base at J, with 6 bases in the middle.

This clonotype has at least ten counts. The rearrangement links TRBV7-2 to TRBJ2-3; no firm D call. Germline V lookup: CDR1 SGHTA, CDR2 FQGNSA. The CDR3 length is 13 residues. V was clipped by 1 base and J by 2 bases, with 4 bases between them. The CDR3 region is CASSLVPTDTQYF. Here the CDR3 DNA reads TGTGCCAGCAGCTTAGTTCCCACAGATACGCAGTATTTT. The whole variable domain, filled in from reference TRBV7-2 and TRBJ2-3, reads GAGVSQSPSNKVTEKGKDVELRCDPISGHTALYWYRQSLGQGLEFLIYFQGNSAPDKSGLPSDRFSAERTGGSVSTLTIQRTQQEDSAVYLCASSLVPTDTQYFGPGTRLTVL.

In its sample, this clonotype was seen many times. The chain employs TRBV4-1 and TRBJ2-5; D is unclear. CDR3 length: 15 amino acids. Germline V gene data show CDR1 as MGHRA and CDR2 as YSYEKL. The V and J ends lost 0 bases and 5 bases respectively, with 13 bases between them. The CDR3 region has the DNA TGCGCCAGCAGCCAAGATGTTGGGATGGCGGAGACCCAGTACTTC. Translation gives CASSQDVGMAETQYF.

Many counts were recorded for this clonotype. The chain recombines TRBV3-1 with TRBJ2-3; D is unclear. V lost 0 bases and J 2 bases, leaving 15 bases between the germline ends. CDR1 and CDR2 (germline): LGHDT, YNNKEL (reference sequence). This CDR3 spans 17 amino acids. CDR3 DNA sequence: TGTGCCAGCAGCCAAGATTTTTTGAGTAGCTACACAGATACGCAGTATTTT. Protein sequence: CASSQDFLSSYTDTQYF.

This clonotype was detected ten times or more. V is TRBV9 and J is TRBJ1-1; no firm D call. The CDR3 is 15 amino acids. With 0 bases removed from V and 5 bases from J, the gap between germline ends came to 14 bases. Per the germline V gene, CDR1 is SGDLS and CDR2 is YYNGEE. The CDR3, as DNA: TGTGCCAGCAGCGTAGGCGGCGGGCCCGGGACTGAAGCTTTCTTT. Its translation: CASSVGGGPGTEAFF.

On this clonotype itself: The missing conserved phenylalanine or tryptophan at the end of this CDR3 makes a read error likely. The chain combines TRBV6-6 with TRBJ2-7; no definite D call. Trimming stripped 0 bases from V and 10 bases from J, with 10 bases between. The CDR3 covers 12 residues. Germline V gene data show CDR1 as MNHNY and CDR2 as SVGAGI (reference sequence). The CDR3 here is CASSYSAADQYL. CDR3 coding DNA: TGTGCCAGCAGTTACTCGGCAGCTGATCAGTACTTG.

There are many counts of this clonotype. The chain carries TRBV28 and TRBJ1-1; D perhaps matches TRBD1 (5 bases). The V gene's germline CDR1 is MDHEN and CDR2 SYDVKM. The CDR3 consists of 13 residues. The V gene lost 5 bases and the J gene lost 5 bases, with 12 bases spanning the gap. In nucleotides, the CDR3 is TGTGCCAGCAGTATCCGGGGCGGGACTGAAGCTTTCTTT. It translates to CASSIRGGTEAFF.

This chain uses TRBV6-2 or TRBV6-3 with TRBJ2-3, with 8 bases that match TRBD2. Looked up from germline, CDR1 is MNHEY and CDR2 is SVGEGT. The V segment lost 10 bases and the J segment 6 bases; nucleotides outside the gene matches: 9. CDR3 length: 13 residues. The CDR3 bases are TGTGCCACGGCGAGCGGGAGCTTGGATACGCAGTATTTT. Protein product: CATASGSLDTQYF.

The table lists this clonotype with many counts. The CDR3 sequence: CASGLWGKTQYF. In DNA form, the CDR3 reads TGTGCTAGTGGTTTGTGGGGGAAGACCCAGTACTTC. The chain combines TRBV12-5 with TRBJ2-5; D possibly uses TRBD1 or TRBD2 (5 bases each). Germline V lookup: CDR1 LGHNT, CDR2 FRNRAP. V lost 2 bases to trimming and J lost 6 bases, with 7 bases between them. This CDR3 contains 12 residues.

In this sample, this clonotype turned up many times. The chain couples TRBV7-6 to TRBJ1-3; D call uncertain. V shed 5 bases and J shed 0 bases, with 11 bases lying between them. The CDR3 contains 15 residues. The germline V gene encodes CDR1 SGHVS and CDR2 FNYEAQ. CDR3 sequence reads: CASSRTWTSGNTIYF. The CDR3 coding sequence is TGTGCCAGCAGCCGCACCTGGACCTCTGGAAACACCATATATTTT.

The chain has TRBV20-1 and TRBJ1-1, with 7 bases matching TRBD1. V lost 0 bases, J lost 4 bases, and 11 bases stayed unmatched. Per germline, CDR1 DFQATT and CDR2 SNEGSKA (reference sequence). The CDR3 totals 16 residues. CDR3 region: CSARDPMGRGGTEAFF. The CDR3 DNA reads as TGCAGTGCTAGAGATCCGATGGGCAGGGGGGGCACTGAAGCTTTCTTT.

In this sample, this clonotype turned up many times. The V call is TRBV6-5, the J call TRBJ2-5; D unresolved. Trimming removed 5 bases at V and 4 bases at J, with 11 bases between. CDR1 is MNHEY and CDR2 is SVGAGI in the germline V gene. The CDR3 sequence is 13 residues long. The CDR3 region is CASSIQSRETQYF. In DNA, the CDR3 is TGTGCCAGCAGTATTCAATCCCGAGAGACCCAGTACTTC.

This clonotype was detected many times. The J gene is TRBJ2-7, the V gene TRBV20-1; D call uncertain. From germline, CDR1 is DFQATT and CDR2 SNEGSKA (reference sequence). V was pared by 8 bases and J by 1 base, with 9 bases between. The length of the CDR3 is 11 residues. The CDR3 loop reads CSTTESYEQYF. In DNA form, the CDR3 reads TGCAGTACAACGGAATCCTACGAGCAGTACTTC.

By sample fraction, this clonotype is medium-sized. The chain is built from TRBV27 and TRBJ2-7; possibly TRBD2 for D (5 bases). Germline CDR1 reads MNHEY; CDR2 reads SMNVEV (reference sequence). The CDR3 is 15 amino acids. V lost 7 bases and J lost 0, with 16 bases in between. Here the CDR3 DNA reads TGTGCCAGCACTGTAAGCGGAGAAAACTCCTACGAGCAGTACTTC. Residues: CASTVSGENSYEQYF.

This clonotype was detected ten times or more. The J gene is TRBJ2-2, the V gene TRBV6-5; 8 nucleotides agree with TRBD1. The trim removed 5 bases at V and 0 bases at J, leaving 2 bases unmatched. The CDR3 contains 15 residues. Germline-derived CDR1 and CDR2 are MNHEY and SVGAGI. CDR3: CASSQGATNTGELFF. The CDR3 nucleotides are TGTGCCAGCAGTCAGGGGGCCACGAACACCGGGGAGCTGTTTTTT.